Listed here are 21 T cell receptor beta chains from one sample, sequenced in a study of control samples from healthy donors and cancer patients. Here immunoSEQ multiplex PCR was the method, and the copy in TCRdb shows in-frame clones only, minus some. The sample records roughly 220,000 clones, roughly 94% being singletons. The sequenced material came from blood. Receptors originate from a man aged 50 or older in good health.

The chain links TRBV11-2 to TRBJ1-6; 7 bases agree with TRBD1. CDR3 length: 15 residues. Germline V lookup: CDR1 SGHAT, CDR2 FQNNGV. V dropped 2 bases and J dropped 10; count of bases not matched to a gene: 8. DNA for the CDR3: TGTGCCAGCAGCTTAAGACAGGGTTCGGGATCACCCCTCCACTTT. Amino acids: CASSLRQGSGSPLHF. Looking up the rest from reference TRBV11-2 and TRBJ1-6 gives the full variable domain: EAGVAQSPRYKIIEKRQSVAFWCNPISGHATLYWYQQILGQGPKLLIQFQNNGVVDDSQLPKDRFSAERLKGVDSTLKIQPAKLEDSAVYLCASSLRQGSGSPLHFGNGTRLTVT.

CDR3 in DNA: TGTGCCAGCAGTCTACAGGGTTCTCTTGAGACCCAGTACTTC. Encoded protein: CASSLQGSLETQYF. This chain connects TRBV28 to TRBJ2-5; tentatively, D is TRBD1 (6 bases). This CDR3 is built from 14 residues. The V gene lost 5 bases and the J gene lost 5 bases, with 15 bases spanning the gap. Germline V gives CDR1 MDHEN, CDR2 SYDVKM.

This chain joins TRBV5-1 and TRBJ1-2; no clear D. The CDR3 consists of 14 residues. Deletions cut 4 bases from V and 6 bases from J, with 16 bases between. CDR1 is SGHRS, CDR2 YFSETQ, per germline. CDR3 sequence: CASSLTVAEDGYTF. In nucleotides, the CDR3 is TGCGCCAGCAGCCTGACGGTCGCGGAGGATGGCTACACCTTC.

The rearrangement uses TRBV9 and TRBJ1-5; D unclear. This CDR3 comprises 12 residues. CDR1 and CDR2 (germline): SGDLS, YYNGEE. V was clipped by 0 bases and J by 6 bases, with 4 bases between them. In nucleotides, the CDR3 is TGTGCCAGCAGCGTAGTGGTTCAGCCCCAGCATTTT. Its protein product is CASSVVVQPQHF.

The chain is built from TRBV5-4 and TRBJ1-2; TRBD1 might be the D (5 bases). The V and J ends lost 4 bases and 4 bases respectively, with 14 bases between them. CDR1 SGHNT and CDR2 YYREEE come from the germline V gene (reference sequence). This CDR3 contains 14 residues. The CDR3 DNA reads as TGTGCCAGCAGCGAAAGGGACGGAGTCTATGGCTACACCTTC. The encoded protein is CASSERDGVYGYTF.

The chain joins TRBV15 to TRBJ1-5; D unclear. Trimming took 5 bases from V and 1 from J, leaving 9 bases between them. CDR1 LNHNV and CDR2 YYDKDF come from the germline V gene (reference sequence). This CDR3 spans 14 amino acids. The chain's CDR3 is CATSYDGSNQPQHF. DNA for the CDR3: TGTGCCACCAGCTATGATGGGAGCAATCAGCCCCAGCATTTT.

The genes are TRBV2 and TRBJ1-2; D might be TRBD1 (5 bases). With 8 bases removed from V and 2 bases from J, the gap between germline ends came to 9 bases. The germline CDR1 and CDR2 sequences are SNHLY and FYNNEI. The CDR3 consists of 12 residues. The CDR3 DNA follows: TGTGCCAGCTCGGACAAGAACTATGGCTACACCTTC. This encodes CASSDKNYGYTF.

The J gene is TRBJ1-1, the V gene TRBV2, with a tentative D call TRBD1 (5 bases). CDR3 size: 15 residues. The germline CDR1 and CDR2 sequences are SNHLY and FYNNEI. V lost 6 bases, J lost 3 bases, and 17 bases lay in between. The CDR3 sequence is CASRPDATAYTEAFF. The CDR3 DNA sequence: TGTGCCAGCAGGCCCGATGCGACAGCCTACACTGAAGCTTTCTTT.

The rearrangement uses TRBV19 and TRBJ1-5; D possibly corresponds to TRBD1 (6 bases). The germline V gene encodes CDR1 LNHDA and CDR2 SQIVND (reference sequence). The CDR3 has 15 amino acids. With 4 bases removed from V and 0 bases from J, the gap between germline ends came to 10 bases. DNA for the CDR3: TGTGCCAGTAGTAGAGGGGGGCTTAGCAATCAGCCCCAGCATTTT. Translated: CASSRGGLSNQPQHF.

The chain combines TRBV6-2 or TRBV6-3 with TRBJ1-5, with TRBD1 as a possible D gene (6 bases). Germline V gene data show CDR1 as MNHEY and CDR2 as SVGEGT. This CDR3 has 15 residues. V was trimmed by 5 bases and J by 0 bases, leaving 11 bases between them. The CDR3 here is CASSMTGHSNQPQHF. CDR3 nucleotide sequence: TGTGCCAGCAGTATGACAGGACATAGCAATCAGCCCCAGCATTTT.

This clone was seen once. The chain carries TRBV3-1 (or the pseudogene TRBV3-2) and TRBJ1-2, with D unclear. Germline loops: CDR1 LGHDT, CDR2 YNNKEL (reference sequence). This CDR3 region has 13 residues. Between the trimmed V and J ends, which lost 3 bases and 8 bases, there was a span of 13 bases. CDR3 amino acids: CASSQQRRAGYTF. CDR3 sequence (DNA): TGTGCCAGCAGCCAGCAACGGCGGGCGGGCTACACCTTC.

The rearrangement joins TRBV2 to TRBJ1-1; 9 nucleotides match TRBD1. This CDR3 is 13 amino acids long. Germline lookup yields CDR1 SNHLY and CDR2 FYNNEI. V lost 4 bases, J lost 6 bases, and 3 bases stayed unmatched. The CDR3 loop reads CASSGDREAEAFF. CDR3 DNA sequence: TGTGCCAGCAGTGGGGACAGGGAAGCTGAAGCTTTCTTT.

The CDR3 is CASSRGVAFF. The CDR3 coding sequence is TGTGCCAGCAGTAGGGGGGTAGCTTTCTTT. The chain uses TRBV12-3 or TRBV12-4 and TRBJ1-1; possible D gene TRBD1, 6 bases. CDR3 length: 10 amino acids. V was shortened by 5 bases and J by 10 bases, with 8 bases between the two germline ends.

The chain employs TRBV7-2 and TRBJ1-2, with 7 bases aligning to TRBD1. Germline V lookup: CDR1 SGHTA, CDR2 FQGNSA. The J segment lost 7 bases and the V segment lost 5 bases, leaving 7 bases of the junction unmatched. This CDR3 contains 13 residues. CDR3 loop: CASSLNRGRGYTF. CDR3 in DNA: TGTGCCAGCAGCCTAAACAGGGGCCGTGGCTACACCTTC.

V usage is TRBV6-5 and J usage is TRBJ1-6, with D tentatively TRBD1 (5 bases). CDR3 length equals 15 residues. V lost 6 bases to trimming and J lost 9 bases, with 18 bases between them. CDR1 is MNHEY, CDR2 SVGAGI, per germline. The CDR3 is CASSDRRAGTSPLHF. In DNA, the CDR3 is TGTGCCAGCAGCGACCGGAGGGCAGGGACTTCACCCCTCCACTTT.

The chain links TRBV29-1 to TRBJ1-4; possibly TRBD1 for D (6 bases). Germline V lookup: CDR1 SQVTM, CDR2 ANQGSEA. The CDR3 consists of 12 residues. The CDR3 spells CSVGGAGEKLFF. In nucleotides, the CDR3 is TGCAGTGTCGGGGGGGCAGGGGAAAAACTGTTTTTT. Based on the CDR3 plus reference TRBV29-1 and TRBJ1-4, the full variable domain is SAVISQKPSRDICQRGTSLTIQCQVDSQVTMMFWYRQQPGQSLTLIATANQGSEATYESGFVIDKFPISRPNLTFSTLTVSNMSPEDSSIYLCSVGGAGEKLFFGSGTQLSVL.

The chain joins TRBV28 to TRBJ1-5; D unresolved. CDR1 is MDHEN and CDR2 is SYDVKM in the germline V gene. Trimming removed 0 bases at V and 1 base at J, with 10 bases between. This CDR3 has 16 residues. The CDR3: CASSLWGLGSNQPQHF. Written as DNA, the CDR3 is TGTGCCAGCAGTTTATGGGGGTTAGGGAGCAATCAGCCCCAGCATTTT.

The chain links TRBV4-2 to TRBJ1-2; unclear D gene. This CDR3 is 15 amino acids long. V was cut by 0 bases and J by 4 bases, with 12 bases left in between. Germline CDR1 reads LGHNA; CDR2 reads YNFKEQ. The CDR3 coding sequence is TGTGCCAGCAGCCAAGAAGGGCCGACGATCTATGGCTACACCTTC. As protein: CASSQEGPTIYGYTF.

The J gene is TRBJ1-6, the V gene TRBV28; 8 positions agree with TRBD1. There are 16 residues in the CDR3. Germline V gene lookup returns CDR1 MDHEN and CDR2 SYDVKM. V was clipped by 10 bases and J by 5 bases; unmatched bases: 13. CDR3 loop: CAITQGGAVHNSPLHF. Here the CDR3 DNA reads TGTGCCATTACACAGGGGGGCGCAGTCCATAATTCACCCCTCCACTTT. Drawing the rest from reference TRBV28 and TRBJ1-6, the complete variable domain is DVKVTQSSRYLVKRTGEKVFLECVQDMDHENMFWYRQDPGLGLRLIYFSYDVKMKEKGDIPEGYSVSREKKERFSLILESASTNQTSMYLCAITQGGAVHNSPLHFGNGTRLTVT.

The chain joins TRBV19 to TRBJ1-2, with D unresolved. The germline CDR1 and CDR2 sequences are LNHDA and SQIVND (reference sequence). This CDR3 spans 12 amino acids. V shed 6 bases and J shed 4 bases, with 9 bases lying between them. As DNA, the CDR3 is TGTGCCAGTAGCGGGCCAGCCTATGGCTACACCTTC. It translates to CASSGPAYGYTF.

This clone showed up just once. In nucleotides, the CDR3 is TGTGCCAGCGGTTCAGGAGGAGGTGGCCTCAGAAAGGATGGCTACACCTTC. It encodes CASGSGGGGLRKDGYTF. The chain links TRBV3-1 (or the pseudogene TRBV3-2) to TRBJ1-2; D unresolved. Germline CDR1 reads LGHDT; CDR2 reads YNNKEL (reference sequence). V lost 8 bases, J lost 6 bases, and 28 bases lay in between. There are 17 residues in the CDR3.